The T cell receptor (beta chain) under discussion was sequenced for a study of shared clonotypes between healthy human individuals (TCRdb year 2020). Study-level background: A couple of women and a few men aged 18 to 49 years were included in the cohort. For each donor, CD4 naive and CD4 memory were each run on three plates, CD8 naive on two plates, and CD8 memory on one plate. To estimate repertoire size and how much clonotypes are shared between individuals, the study performed deep sequencing of blood TCR repertoires from roughly five healthy adults. To increase sequencing depth and limit assay-specific biases, different laboratories used diverse techniques to prepare libraries and sequence TCR repertoires. Between about 0.8 and 9 billion PBMCs per donor were obtained by leukapheresis. Overall results and qualifications from the work: Pairwise subsampling indicated that sequencing depth was expected to affect the degree of clonotype sharing among donors. Sampling was limited to blood, and TCR repertoires in tissue likely differ from TCR repertoires in blood. The small number of donors limited the genetic and exposure-history diversity represented. Across several donors, 5% to 6% of naive CD4, approximately 3.6% of naive CD8, approximately 2.5% of memory CD4, and about 0.4% of memory CD8 clonotypes were shared. Naive subsets generally had larger estimated clonotype richness than memory subsets. Compared with non-shared clonotypes, clonotypes shared by all four sorted-subset donors had higher generation probabilities. Even with the large sequencing depth, rarefaction of the sorted-subset datasets indicated that sequencing was incomplete.

V is cut by 4 bases and J by 0 bases, and the space between the germline ends is 10 bases. There are 15 amino acids in the CDR3, from cysteine to phenylalanine inclusive. Only the CDR3 DNA is retained, 45 bases long and in frame from the first base. On this clone: This receptor's antigen is unknown. Per-base qualities were not stored, and no clone one base away is much larger.

Using the deep immunoSEQ assay, TCR CDR3 regions were amplified from genomic DNA by multiplex PCR. Extracted genomic DNA from each cell subset was distributed evenly across all wells of several immunoSEQ 96-well plates, and each plate was treated as a replicate. Each replicate PCR for sorted subsets received roughly 0.2 ug genomic DNA, equal to around 32,000 T cell genomes. Purified libraries were measured with a Qubit 3.0 fluorometer, size-checked on a Bioanalyzer 2100, and measured again with the KAPA Library Quantification kit. Every immunoSEQ 96-well plate was sequenced on a separate single-read 150-cycle Illumina NextSeq 550 flow cell. The authors processed their data as follows. Because the immunoSEQ output held only junctional sequences and lacked quality scores, the filtering could not match the filtering applied to full-length reads. To assign V/J genes and CDR3, sequences were annotated against IMGT germline references using PyIR, a Python wrapper for IgBLAST v1.9. Reads were removed for weak V/J assignments (E-value above 1e-6), missing CDR3, stop codons, out-of-frame junctions, or ambiguous translated residues. V3J clonotypes were defined by identical inferred V gene, J gene, and CDR3 amino acid sequence. To compute the percentage overlap between repertoires, the number of shared unique clonotypes was divided by the size of the smaller repertoire. Repertoire richness was assessed with RTK rarefaction, the Chao1 estimator, and Recon v2.1 estimates of unobserved clonotypes. Generation probabilities were computed with OLGA for all TCRbeta clonotypes obtained by the gDNA method from several donors. TCRdb obtained this table from immuneACCESS and retained in-frame rearrangements with V and J assigned. These tables miss some clones; where compared with another copy, unresolved V genes account for less than half of the shortfall, and the remainder is unexplained. That table is the source of V, J and clone size, and D and trimming were worked out from the DNA. The sample has more than 2 million clones on record, about 94% of them singletons. The top ten clonotypes cover roughly 0.13% of the sample.

Healthy HIV-negative adults with no recently reported acute infections or vaccinations were included as donors. Every donor was a Caucasian adult living in Nashville, Tennessee, USA. CD4+ T cells were enriched by magnetic negative selection, after which naive cells were positively selected on CD45RA and the negative fraction was taken as the memory subset. Blood was obtained by leukapheresis, after which PBMCs were separated by Ficoll-Histopaque density gradient centrifugation and cryopreserved in liquid nitrogen vapor phase. Analytical flow cytometry was used to check the purity and quantity of every magnetically sorted T cell population. From each sorted fraction, genomic DNA was isolated and quantified by UV absorbance on a Nanodrop 2000c.

The sequenced material came from naive CD4+ T cells sorted from blood. In the paper's terms, the cell subset or site label means: CD45RA+ positively selected. This sequence originates from a man between 18 and 29 years old in good health. This receptor chain uses TRBV5-3 and TRBJ1-4, with no confidently assigned D gene. TRBV5-3 has ORF status, its function being uncertain. The bases are TGTGCCAGAAGCCAGGTCGGACCAACTAATGAAAAACTGTTTTTT. The translation is CARSQVGPTNEKLFF.